This is a list of T cell receptor beta chains from one sample in a study of blood T cell repertoires in COVID-19. The data were produced by immunoSEQ multiplex PCR, yet TCRdb's version contains in-frame clones alone and is incomplete. The sample carries roughly 230,000 clones, about 85% recorded once. The sample taken for sequencing was peripheral blood. The receptors were sampled from a middle-aged man with acute or convalescent COVID-19. The CDR3 runs from the conserved cysteine through the conserved F or W. D genes are given only for firm matches. Only some rows state a clone size, as once, few, many or a class for expanded clones.

>once|TRBV7-8|TRBJ1-1|-
TGTGCCAGCAGCTTAGCGAGCGCATTCGAAGCTTTCTTT
CASSLASAFEAFF
>-|TRBV5-4|TRBJ1-6|TRBD1
TGTGCCAGCAGCTTTTTTGGACAGGGGGCAGGTTCACCCCTCCACTTT
CASSFFGQGAGSPLHF
>-|TRBV7-2|TRBJ2-7|TRBD2
TGTGCCAGCAGCACAGGACTAGCGGGGCCCTACGAGCAGTACTTC
CASSTGLAGPYEQYF
>-|TRBV4-3|TRBJ1-1|TRBD1
TGCGCCAGCAGCCAAGCGGGGGACAGAATGAACACTGAAGCTTTCTTT
CASSQAGDRMNTEAFF
>-|TRBV29-1|TRBJ1-2|TRBD1
TGCAGCGTTGCGCGGCAGGGGGCTAGGTATGGCTACACCTTC
CSVARQGARYGYTF
>-|TRBV19|TRBJ2-1|TRBD1
TGTGCCAGTAGTCCGGGACAGGGGGTTAATGAGCAGTTCTTC
CASSPGQGVNEQFF
>-|TRBV5-6|TRBJ2-7|TRBD1
TGTGCCAGCAGGCAGACAGGGGCGGGCGAGCAGTACTTC
CASRQTGAGEQYF
>-|TRBV6-5|TRBJ1-1|TRBD1
TGTGCCAGCAGCCCGACAGGGGACACTGAAGCTTTCTTT
CASSPTGDTEAFF
>-|TRBV18|TRBJ1-1|-
TGTGCCAGCTCACGTCTCCAGACAGAGTCTGAAGCTTTCTTT
CASSRLQTESEAFF
>-|TRBV24-1|TRBJ1-2|TRBD1
TGTGCCACCAGTGATTCCAGGGACAGGGATTCCAACTATGGCTACACCTTC
CATSDSRDRDSNYGYTF
>once|TRBV9|TRBJ1-1|TRBD1
TGTGCCAGCAGCGGCCCGACAGGGGCGAACACTGAAGCTTTCTTT
CASSGPTGANTEAFF
>-|TRBV6-6|TRBJ1-3|-
TGTGCCAGCAGTTACTCCCCGGGGGCTGGAAACACCATATATTTT
CASSYSPGAGNTIYF
>-|TRBV19|TRBJ1-1|-
TGTGCCAGTAGTGGTCCAGGGCTTGGTATAACTGAAGCTTTCTTT
CASSGPGLGITEAFF
>-|TRBV7-7|TRBJ2-2|TRBD1
TGTGCCAGCAGCTCCACGGCGGGACAGGGAAGGACCGGGGAGCTGTTTTTT
CASSSTAGQGRTGELFF
>-|TRBV7-2|TRBJ2-5|TRBD2
TGTGCCAGCAGCTTAGGTGGGGAGGGAGGAGAGACCCAGTACTTC
CASSLGGEGGETQYF
>-|TRBV19|TRBJ2-1|-
TGTGCCAGTAGTATAGATGGGGGACTTTACAATGAGCAGTTCTTC
CASSIDGGLYNEQFF
>-|TRBV6-6|TRBJ2-1|-
TGTGCCAGCAGTTACTGGCGTCCTGAGGGCGATGAGCAGTTCTTC
CASSYWRPEGDEQFF
>-|TRBV28|TRBJ1-1|-
TGTGCCAGCATCCCCCCAGGGGCACAAATAAACCACATGAACACTGAAGCTTTCTTT
CASIPPGAQINHMNTEAFF
>-|TRBV6-2/TRBV6-3|TRBJ1-2|TRBD1
TGTGCCAGCAGTCGACAGGGGTCTGGCTACACCTTC
CASSRQGSGYTF
>few|TRBV28|TRBJ1-1|-
TGTGCCAGCAGAACAGGGATCCCTGAAGCTTTCTTT
CASRTGIPEAFF
>-|TRBV6-4|TRBJ1-2|-
TGTGCCAGCAGTGACTCGGCAGGGCAGGGATATGGCTACACCTTC
CASSDSAGQGYGYTF
>-|TRBV11-2|TRBJ2-5|TRBD2
TGTGCCAGCAGCTTTAGCGGGGGTTGGGTAGAGACCCAGTACTTC
CASSFSGGWVETQYF
>-|TRBV5-6|TRBJ2-7|-
TGTGCCAGCAGCTTGGGTGAGGGTTACGCGCAGTACTTC
CASSLGEGYAQYF
>-|TRBV18|TRBJ2-1|TRBD2
TGTGCCAGCTCACCAATGCGGGGGGGCATGAGGGATGAGCAGTTCTTC
CASSPMRGGMRDEQFF
>-|TRBV5-6|TRBJ1-2|TRBD1
TGTGCCAGCAGCTCCCCGGGCTCGACAGGGGGAAACTATGGCTACACCTTC
CASSSPGSTGGNYGYTF
>-|TRBV6-4|TRBJ2-1|TRBD1
TGTGCCAGCAGTGACTCGGGACAGGGGTCCTACAATGAGCAGTTCTTC
CASSDSGQGSYNEQFF
>-|TRBV25-1|TRBJ1-2|-
TGTGCCAGCAGGGGGAGGACATGGGATGGCTACACCTTC
CASRGRTWDGYTF
>-|TRBV19|TRBJ2-3|TRBD2
TGTGCCAGTAGCGGGGGGGCGGGAGATACGCAGTATTTT
CASSGGAGDTQYF
>once|TRBV24-1|TRBJ2-1|TRBD2
TGTGCCACCAGTGATTTAGGCGGGGGGGATACCAATGAGCAGTTCTTC
CATSDLGGGDTNEQFF
>-|TRBV19|TRBJ2-7|-
TGTGCCAGGCCCGAACACCCGAGTCGGGACTACGAGCAGTACTTC
CARPEHPSRDYEQYF
>-|TRBV10-3|TRBJ1-1|TRBD1
TGTGCCATCAGTCGACAGGGAAACACTGAAGCTTTCTTT
CAISRQGNTEAFF
>once|TRBV6-2/TRBV6-3|TRBJ1-2|-
TGTGCCAGCAGTCGGTCCGCTAACTATGGCTACACCTTC
CASSRSANYGYTF
>-|TRBV5-5|TRBJ2-3|-
TGTGCCAGCAGCTTGGAGACAAGACTAGCGCAGTATTTT
CASSLETRLAQYF
>few|TRBV10-2|TRBJ1-6|-
TGCGCCAGCAGCGAAGCGGAGGCTCCTAATTCACCCCTCCACTTT
CASSEAEAPNSPLHF
>-|TRBV18|TRBJ1-5|-
TGTGCCAGCTCCACCGGGACTCCAAATAGCAATCAGCCCCAGCATTTT
CASSTGTPNSNQPQHF
>-|TRBV3-1/TRBV3-2|TRBJ2-1|TRBD2
TGTGCCAGCAGCCAAGGACTAGCGGGGGGCTGGGGGAATGAGCAGTTCTTC
CASSQGLAGGWGNEQFF
>once|TRBV5-4|TRBJ2-7|-
TGTGCCAGCAGCCGCGGGGCCTACGAGCAGTACTTC
CASSRGAYEQYF
>-|TRBV11-2|TRBJ1-3|TRBD1
TGTGCCAGCAGCACGACAGGGGCCTCTGGAAACACCATATATTTT
CASSTTGASGNTIYF
>-|TRBV7-9|TRBJ1-6|-
TGTGCCAGCAGCTTACTGAGTCAGGCTAATTCACCCCTCCACTTT
CASSLLSQANSPLHF
>-|TRBV6-1|TRBJ2-5|TRBD1
TGTGCCAGCACCCAAGGGAGGACAGGGTCAGAGACCCAGTACTTC
CASTQGRTGSETQYF
>once|TRBV2|TRBJ2-3|-
TGTGCCAGCAATTTACAGGAGGGCCTCACAGATACGCAGTATTTT
CASNLQEGLTDTQYF
>-|TRBV5-6|TRBJ2-5|TRBD2
TGTGCCAGCAGCAGAAGGAGATCGGGGCTAGCGGGGGCCCAAGAGACCCAGTACTTC
CASSRRRSGLAGAQETQYF
>-|TRBV12-5|TRBJ1-2|TRBD1
TGTGCTAGTGGTTTGGAACAGGGGGTGGACTATGGCTACACCTTC
CASGLEQGVDYGYTF
>once|TRBV6-2/TRBV6-3|TRBJ2-7|-
TGTGCCAGCAGTTCCGCAAATCGAGGAATTGCCTACGAGCAGTACTTC
CASSSANRGIAYEQYF
>-|TRBV2|TRBJ1-1|-
TGTGCCAGCAGTGGGGCCAATAACAGGGACACTGAAGCTTTCTTT
CASSGANNRDTEAFF
>-|TRBV2|TRBJ2-7|TRBD2
TGTGCCAGCAGTGAAGAGCGGGGAAGTAACTACGAGCAGTACTTC
CASSEERGSNYEQYF
>-|TRBV10-3|TRBJ2-2|-
TGTGCCATTTCAACGGGAACCGGGGAGCTGTTTTTT
CAISTGTGELFF
>-|TRBV5-1|TRBJ1-4|-
TGCGCCAGCAGCTTGGCCGTCGGGGTCTCCAATGAAAAACTGTTTTTT
CASSLAVGVSNEKLFF
>-|TRBV13|TRBJ2-7|-
TGTGCCAGCAGCCTCAGGGGGGTTTCCTACGAGCAGTACTTC
CASSLRGVSYEQYF
>-|TRBV11-2|TRBJ1-6|-
TGTGCCAGCAGCTTAGATCCTGGACTCAATTCACCCCTCCACTTT
CASSLDPGLNSPLHF
>-|TRBV7-9|TRBJ2-3|-
TGTGCCAGCAGGGGGACAATCACAGATACGCAGTATTTT
CASRGTITDTQYF
>-|TRBV27|TRBJ2-2|-
TGTGCCAGCAGTTCACACTCTACAGGGTACACCGGGGAGCTGTTTTTT
CASSSHSTGYTGELFF